These 20 T cell receptor beta chains were sequenced from one sample in a study of T-cell reconstitution after alpha-beta-depleted transplantation in children. Unique molecular identifiers were incorporated into the prepared TCRbeta library. TCRdb re-analysed the PCR reads in MiXCR, keeping a single row per CDR3 protein. The repertoire includes about 180,000 distinct CDR3 sequences, around 10% of them detected once, and 13% sits in the top ten. The specimen comprised PBMCs, sampled before TCRalphabeta/CD19-depleted stem cell transplant. The receptors were gathered from a boy between 2 and 10 years old with acute myeloid leukemia, due to receive a stem cell transplant.

This clonotype has at least ten counts. The chain recombines TRBV5-1 with TRBJ2-1; the match to TRBD2 covers 7 bases. Trimming at V came to 0 bases and at J to 10 bases, leaving 4 bases not matched to a gene. CDR3 length equals 13 residues. Per the germline V gene, CDR1 is SGHRS and CDR2 is YFSETQ. This CDR3 is CASSLGDGGEQFF. The DNA of the CDR3 is TGCGCCAGCAGCTTGGGAGACGGGGGGGAGCAGTTCTTC. Together with reference TRBV5-1 and TRBJ2-1, the CDR3 gives the full variable domain: KAGVTQTPRYLIKTRGQQVTLSCSPISGHRSVSWYQQTPGQGLQFLFEYFSETQRNKGNFPGRFSGRQFSNSRSEMNVSTLELGDSALYLCASSLGDGGEQFFGPGTRLTVL.

This clonotype came up many times. The chain has TRBV18 and TRBJ1-4; D possibly corresponds to TRBD1 (6 bases). V was shortened by 3 bases and J by 7 bases, with 12 bases between the two germline ends. There are 14 residues in the CDR3. CDR1 and CDR2 (germline): KGHSH, LQKENI. In nucleotides, the CDR3 is TGTGCCAGCTCACCGACAGGTTTCGGTGAAAAACTGTTTTTT. It yields the protein CASSPTGFGEKLFF.

In the case of this clonotype: This may come from a read error, since a much larger clone is one base off. The V call is TRBV12-5, the J call TRBJ2-3, with D hard to call. CDR1 is LGHNT and CDR2 is FRNRAP in the germline V gene. The CDR3 extends over 13 amino acids. Trimming cost V 0 bases and J 5 bases, with 6 bases left between them. In nucleotides, the CDR3 is TGTGCTAGTGGTTTGGTACTCAAAGATACGCAGTATTTT. Translation: CASGLVLKDTQYF.

This clonotype occurred many times. The chain employs TRBV7-9 and TRBJ2-5, with TRBD1 as a possible D gene (6 bases). Germline lookup yields CDR1 SEHNR and CDR2 FQNEAQ (reference sequence). V lost 4 bases, J lost 2 bases, and 14 bases lay in between. The CDR3 runs to 15 residues. CDR3 sequence reads: CASSSPRQGQETQYF. The CDR3 DNA is TGTGCCAGCAGCTCCCCTCGTCAGGGGCAAGAGACCCAGTACTTC. The whole variable domain, remainder taken from reference TRBV7-9 and TRBJ2-5, is DTGVSQNPRHKITKRGQNVTFRCDPISEHNRLYWYRQTLGQGPEFLTYFQNEAQLEKSRLLSDRFSAERPKGSFSTLEIQRTEQGDSAMYLCASSSPRQGQETQYFGPGTRLLVL.

This clonotype was seen at least ten times. The chain carries TRBV4-2 and TRBJ1-5; the D is unclear. Germline V gene lookup returns CDR1 LGHNA and CDR2 YNFKEQ. There are 17 residues in the CDR3. V dropped 0 bases and J dropped 0 bases, with 12 bases sitting between them. CDR3 protein: CASSQDSLGYSNQPQHF. The CDR3 DNA sequence: TGTGCCAGCAGCCAAGATTCCCTCGGGTATAGCAATCAGCCCCAGCATTTT.

This clonotype was observed many times. The CDR3 reads CASTQTGTATGYTF. The CDR3 bases are TGTGCCAGCACCCAAACCGGGACAGCTACGGGCTACACCTTC. This chain links TRBV12-3 or TRBV12-4 with TRBJ1-2; 7 positions match TRBD1. The CDR3 spans 14 residues. Unmatched junction bases numbered 13, after V lost 7 bases and J lost 8 bases.

This clonotype appeared many times. CDR3 sequence: CASSQGVQGGDTQYF. Written as DNA, the CDR3 is TGTGCCAGCAGCCAAGGCGTCCAGGGGGGAGATACGCAGTATTTT. The chain carries TRBV3-1 and TRBJ2-3; D perhaps matches TRBD1 (7 bases). Germline CDR1 LGHDT, CDR2 YNNKEL (reference sequence). V lost 1 base and J lost 5, with 13 bases in between. The CDR3 contains 15 residues.

This clonotype was seen at least ten times. CDR3 protein: CAISEATDTQYF. CDR3 nucleotide sequence: TGTGCCATCAGTGAGGCAACAGATACGCAGTATTTT. The rearrangement uses TRBV10-3 and TRBJ2-3, with unresolved D. The CDR3 runs to 12 residues. V was pared by 2 bases and J by 3 bases, with 3 bases between. Germline V CDR1 and CDR2: ENHRY, SYGVKD.

This clonotype was recorded many times. CDR3 nucleotides: TGTGCCACCAGTGATTTGTGGACATACGAGCAGTACGTC. This encodes CATSDLWTYEQYV. The chain has TRBV24-1 and TRBJ2-7, with a tentative D call TRBD1 (5 bases). Germline values: CDR1 KGHDR, CDR2 SFDVKD. Trimming cost V 0 bases and J 4 bases, with 6 bases left between them. This CDR3 region has 13 residues.

This clonotype has at least ten counts. The V gene is TRBV13, the J gene TRBJ2-7; 7 nucleotides match TRBD1. V shed 0 bases and J 5 bases; nucleotides not matched to a gene: 4. Germline CDR1 PRHDT, CDR2 FYEKMQ (reference sequence). This CDR3 region has 14 residues. DNA for the CDR3: TGTGCCAGCAGCTTAGGTAGAGGGGGCAACGAGCAGTACGTC. Translation gives CASSLGRGGNEQYV.

There are many counts of this clonotype. The chain uses TRBV7-2 and TRBJ2-7; 8 bases map to TRBD1. V was clipped by 2 bases and J by 0 bases; unmatched bases: 0. The germline CDR1 and CDR2 sequences are SGHTA and FQGNSA. CDR3 length: 14 residues. The CDR3 spells CASSLTGGSYEQYV. The CDR3 DNA reads as TGTGCCAGCAGCTTAACAGGGGGCTCCTACGAGCAGTACGTC.

This clonotype was detected many times. Sequence at one end of the junction differs from germline and may be a read error. The V gene is TRBV7-9, the J gene TRBJ2-3; possibly TRBD1 or TRBD2 for D (7 bases each). Germline assignment: CDR1 SEHNR and CDR2 FQNEAQ (reference sequence). The length of the CDR3 is 17 residues. CDR3 nucleotides: TGTGCCAGCAGCCCCGGGGAGGGGACAGAGCGCACAGATACGCTGTATTTT. It encodes CASSPGEGTERTDTLYF.

This clonotype was observed at least ten times. The chain uses TRBV29-1 and TRBJ1-3; D is unclear. The CDR3 extends over 12 amino acids. Germline V lookup: CDR1 SQVTM, CDR2 ANQGSEA. With 3 bases removed from V and 6 bases from J, the gap between germline ends came to 9 bases. In DNA, the CDR3 is TGCAGCGTTGACTCCTTGGAAAACACCATATATTTT. Translated, it gives CSVDSLENTIYF.

The table lists this clonotype with many counts. The chain joins TRBV4-2 to TRBJ1-3; a possible D gene is TRBD1 (6 bases). Germline V lookup: CDR1 LGHNA, CDR2 YNFKEQ. V gave up 0 bases and J gave up 1 base, with 10 bases separating them. The CDR3 contains 16 residues. As DNA, the CDR3 is TGTGCCAGCAGCCAAGATCCAACAGGGTCTGGAAACACCATATATTTT. It translates to CASSQDPTGSGNTIYF.

This clonotype was observed many times. The rearrangement links TRBV5-1 to TRBJ2-5, with 9 bases matching TRBD2. J gave up 4 bases and V 4 bases, and 8 bases lay outside the gene matches. The CDR3 consists of 15 residues. Per the germline V gene, CDR1 is SGHRS and CDR2 is YFSETQ. This chain's CDR3 is CASSPGLAQTETQYF. CDR3 bases: TGCGCCAGCAGCCCCGGACTAGCGCAGACAGAGACCCAGTACTTC.

Ten or more counts support this clonotype. V is TRBV4-1 and J is TRBJ2-7; 9 bases agree with TRBD2. The germline V gene has CDR1 MGHRA and CDR2 YSYEKL. The CDR3 covers 19 residues. The V and J ends lost 3 bases and 4 bases, in that order; junction bases with no gene match: 19. The CDR3 DNA is TGCGCCAGCAGCCAGTACCGGTCACTAGCGGGTAGAGGGGGATACGAGCAGTACTTC. As protein: CASSQYRSLAGRGGYEQYF.

This clonotype was recorded many times. This sequence joins TRBV27 and TRBJ2-7, with D possibly being TRBD2 (6 bases). V was cut by 6 bases and J by 2 bases, with 14 bases left in between. The CDR3 runs 14 residues. Germline CDR1 is MNHEY and CDR2 is SMNVEV (reference sequence). Written as DNA, the CDR3 is TGTGCCAGCAGGGGGTCCCGGAGGGCCTACGAGCAGTACTTC. Translating gives CASRGSRRAYEQYF.

This clonotype was found many times. The rearrangement links TRBV20-1 to TRBJ2-1; D tentatively fits TRBD1 or TRBD2 (6 bases each). There are 16 residues in the CDR3. Germline V gives CDR1 DFQATT, CDR2 SNEGSKA (reference sequence). The ends were cut back, 0 bases at V and 6 bases at J, with 18 bases in the middle. This chain's CDR3 is CSARDFRRGLINEQFF. CDR3 DNA sequence: TGCAGTGCTAGAGATTTTAGGAGGGGGTTAATCAATGAGCAGTTCTTC.

The table lists this clonotype with many counts. This chain uses TRBV20-1 with TRBJ2-7; TRBD2 agrees at 12 bases. Looked up from germline, CDR1 is DFQATT and CDR2 is SNEGSKA (reference sequence). This CDR3 is 14 amino acids long. J lost 3 bases, V lost 3 bases, and 3 bases had no gene match. The CDR3 bases are TGCAGTGCTAGGAGGACTAGCGGGGTCTACGAGCAGTACTTC. Its translation is CSARRTSGVYEQYF.

As concerns this clonotype: A much bigger clone sits one base away, suggesting this may be a read error. The chain employs TRBV28 and TRBJ2-6, with 7 nucleotides matching TRBD1. V dropped 6 bases and J dropped 3; count of bases not matched to a gene: 11. The germline V gene has CDR1 MDHEN and CDR2 SYDVKM. The CDR3 loop spans 17 amino acids. CDR3 nucleotides: TGTGCCAGCAGCCGTTGGCTACAGGGGTATGGGGCCAACGTCCTGACTTTC. It yields the protein CASSRWLQGYGANVLTF.